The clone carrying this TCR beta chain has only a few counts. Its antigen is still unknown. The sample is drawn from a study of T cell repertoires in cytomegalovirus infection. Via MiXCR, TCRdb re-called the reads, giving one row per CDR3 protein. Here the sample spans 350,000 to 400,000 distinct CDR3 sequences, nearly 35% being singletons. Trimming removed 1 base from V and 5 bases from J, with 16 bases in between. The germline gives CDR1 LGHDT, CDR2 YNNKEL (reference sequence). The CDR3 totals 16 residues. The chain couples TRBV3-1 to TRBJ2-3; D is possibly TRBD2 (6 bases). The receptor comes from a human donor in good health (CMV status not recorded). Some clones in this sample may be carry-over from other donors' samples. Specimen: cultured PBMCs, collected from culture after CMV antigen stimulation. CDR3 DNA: TGTGCCAGCAGCCAAGTACGGACTATCCGCCGAGATACGCAGTATTTT. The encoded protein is CASSQVRTIRRDTQYF.